The sequence of this T cell receptor beta chain was determined in a study of blood T cell repertoires in COVID-19. Whole-study context: Nucleic acid was either cDNA or gDNA, and it came from T cells, B-cell-depleted T cells, or PBMCs.

Here immunoSEQ multiplex PCR was the method, and the copy in TCRdb shows in-frame clones only, minus some. The table includes about 38,000 clones, 84% detected once. The receptor was derived from a man in his fifties or sixties with COVID-19, enrolled during active disease. Sequenced material: peripheral blood.

In nucleotides, the CDR3 is TGCGCCAGCAGTCAGAGGACAGGGGGAAACACCGGGGAGCTGTTTTTT. Its translation is CASSQRTGGNTGELFF. J is TRBJ2-2 and V is TRBV5-1, with TRBD1 matching over 10 bases. V gave up 5 bases and J gave up 2 bases; unmatched junction bases: 6. This CDR3 is built from 16 residues. Germline lookup yields CDR1 SGHRS and CDR2 YFSETQ.